These 17 T cell receptor beta chains came from one sample sequenced in a study of blood T cell repertoires in COVID-19. TCRdb keeps only in-frame clones here, not all; method: immunoSEQ multiplex PCR. The data hold 300,000 to 350,000 clones, with over 70% observed a single time. Input material: PBMCs or T cells enriched from blood (not recorded which). The origin of the receptors is a man between 25 and 39 years old who had recovered from COVID-19.

V usage is TRBV18 and J usage is TRBJ1-2; TRBD1 matches at 7 bases. V was pared by 3 bases and J by 3 bases, with 7 bases of the junction left unmatched. Germline CDR1 and CDR2: KGHSH and LQKENI. This CDR3 region has 15 residues. The DNA of the CDR3 is TGTGCCAGCTCACCTAGGGACACAGGGGACTATGGCTACACCTTC. Amino acids: CASSPRDTGDYGYTF.

This sequence joins TRBV3-1 (or the pseudogene TRBV3-2) and TRBJ2-3, with 12 bases aligning to TRBD2. The CDR3 spans 14 residues. Germline V lookup: CDR1 LGHDT, CDR2 YNNKEL (reference sequence). Trimming cost V 6 bases and J 6 bases; bases outside gene matches: 4. The CDR3, as DNA: TGTGCCAGCAGAACTAGCGGGGGGCGTGATACGCAGTATTTT. Translating gives CASRTSGGRDTQYF.

The V call is TRBV25-1, the J call TRBJ1-4; D uncertain. Looked up from germline, CDR1 is MGHDK and CDR2 is SYGVNS. V was trimmed by 2 bases and J by 10 bases, leaving 17 bases between them. There are 15 residues in the CDR3. The CDR3 sequence: CASSEHNDGEGKLFF. CDR3 DNA sequence: TGTGCCAGCAGTGAACATAATGATGGGGAGGGAAAACTGTTTTTT.

This rearrangement joins TRBV25-1 to TRBJ1-6; 10 nucleotides agree with TRBD1. Looked up from germline, CDR1 is MGHDK and CDR2 is SYGVNS. The V segment lost 5 bases and the J segment 10 bases; nucleotides outside the gene matches: 5. This CDR3 has 14 amino acids. The CDR3 DNA reads TGTGCCAGCAGTATGACAGGGGGCGGATCACCCCTCCACTTT. Translated: CASSMTGGGSPLHF.

The chain links TRBV2 to TRBJ1-2, with TRBD1 matching 10 bases. The V gene end was trimmed by 6 bases and the J gene end by 7 bases; junction bases not matched to a gene: 8. From germline, CDR1 is SNHLY and CDR2 FYNNEI. CDR3 size: 14 residues. CDR3 protein: CASSPGTGEVGYTF. Written as DNA, the CDR3 is TGTGCCAGCAGCCCCGGGACAGGGGAGGTTGGCTACACCTTC.

The genes are TRBV28 and TRBJ1-2, with D unclear. V shed 2 bases and J shed 3 bases, with 13 bases lying between them. Per the germline V gene, CDR1 is MDHEN and CDR2 is SYDVKM. This CDR3 region has 15 residues. CDR3: CASSLGRGLDYGYTF. The CDR3 bases are TGTGCCAGCAGTTTAGGCCGGGGATTGGACTATGGCTACACCTTC.

The rearrangement uses TRBV6-6 and TRBJ2-1; 7 bases are shared with TRBD2. V was pared by 2 bases and J by 10 bases, with 11 bases of the junction left unmatched. From germline, CDR1 is MNHNY and CDR2 SVGAGI (reference sequence). The CDR3 spans 15 residues. CDR3 residues: CASSYGRGTPYEQFF. The CDR3 nucleotides read TGTGCCAGCAGTTACGGGCGGGGGACCCCTTACGAGCAGTTCTTC.

This chain uses TRBV11-2 with TRBJ2-3; 8 positions match TRBD1. CDR1 SGHAT and CDR2 FQNNGV come from the germline V gene. This CDR3 is 17 amino acids long. J was trimmed by 4 bases and V by 0 bases; bases with no gene match: 9. The CDR3 sequence: CASSLDGAGGASDTQYF. The CDR3 coding sequence is TGTGCCAGCAGCTTAGATGGGGCAGGGGGCGCATCAGATACGCAGTATTTT.

This sequence joins TRBV11-3 and TRBJ2-1; D might be TRBD1 (6 bases). Germline V CDR1 and CDR2: SGHNT, YENEEA. Trimming cost V 5 bases and J 6 bases, with 11 bases left between them. The CDR3 sequence is 13 residues long. The CDR3 loop reads CASSLGTFNEQFF. CDR3 in DNA: TGTGCCAGCAGCCTTGGGACATTCAATGAGCAGTTCTTC.

The chain joins TRBV2 to TRBJ1-2; D not resolved. Trimming left V 6 bases short and J 12 bases short, with 23 bases between. There are 14 residues in the CDR3. CDR1 is SNHLY and CDR2 is FYNNEI in the germline V gene. This chain's CDR3 is CASRPTLETGSDTF. The CDR3 bases are TGTGCCAGCAGACCCACTTTAGAGACGGGATCTGACACCTTC.

The chain recombines TRBV24-1 with TRBJ2-1, with 8 bases aligning to TRBD1. V was pared by 4 bases and J by 3 bases, with 7 bases of the junction left unmatched. The CDR3 is 16 amino acids. Per germline, CDR1 KGHDR and CDR2 SFDVKD. CDR3 DNA: TGTGCCACCAGTGACCCAGGGGGCGAAAGCTACAATGAGCAGTTCTTC. Translated, it gives CATSDPGGESYNEQFF.

The chain employs TRBV28 and TRBJ1-5; D perhaps matches TRBD1 (6 bases). The CDR3 sequence is 15 residues long. Germline loops: CDR1 MDHEN, CDR2 SYDVKM. The germline V and J ends were trimmed by 6 bases and 4 bases, with 16 bases remaining between them. CDR3 sequence reads: CASRPTGKGNQPQHF. DNA for the CDR3: TGTGCCAGCAGGCCTACAGGGAAAGGGAATCAGCCCCAGCATTTT.

The chain couples TRBV12-5 to TRBJ2-5; D remains unclear. Germline values: CDR1 LGHNT, CDR2 FRNRAP. Trimming removed 2 bases from V and 2 bases from J, with 12 bases in between. This CDR3 has 15 residues. The CDR3, as DNA: TGTGCTAGTGGTTTGATACGGGTCCAGCAAGAGACCCAGTACTTC. Amino acids: CASGLIRVQQETQYF. Combining the CDR3 with reference TRBV12-5 and TRBJ2-5 gives the whole variable domain DARVTQTPRHKVTEMGQEVTMRCQPILGHNTVFWYRQTMMQGLELLAYFRNRAPLDDSGMPKDRFSAEMPDATLATLKIQPSEPRDSAVYFCASGLIRVQQETQYFGPGTRLLVL.

This sequence joins TRBV12-3 or TRBV12-4 and TRBJ2-7; unclear D gene. This CDR3 has 10 amino acids. The V end lost 5 bases, the J end lost 6 bases, and 5 bases lay between the germline ends. The CDR3 reads CASSISEQYF. CDR3 sequence (DNA): TGTGCCAGCAGTATCAGCGAGCAGTACTTC.

This chain links TRBV5-5 with TRBJ2-7; no reliable D call. The germline V gene has CDR1 SGHKS and CDR2 YYEKEE (reference sequence). Deletions cut 1 base from V and 2 bases from J, with 7 bases between. The CDR3 is 13 amino acids. CDR3 sequence reads: CASSLPRPYEQYF. The DNA of the CDR3 is TGTGCCAGCAGCTTGCCGAGGCCCTACGAGCAGTACTTC. Based on the CDR3 plus reference TRBV5-5 and TRBJ2-7, the full variable domain is DAGVTQSPTHLIKTRGQQVTLRCSPISGHKSVSWYQQVLGQGPQFIFQYYEKEERGRGNFPDRFSARQFPNYSSELNVNALLLGDSALYLCASSLPRPYEQYFGPGTRLTVT.

A single count supports this clone. The chain combines TRBV6-1 with TRBJ2-3; no firm D call. Trimming removed 4 bases from V and 6 bases from J, with 23 bases in between. The CDR3 totals 17 residues. The V gene's germline CDR1 is MNHNS and CDR2 SASEGT. The CDR3 here is CASSVSVGGTRVDTQYF. The CDR3 DNA is TGTGCCAGCAGTGTCAGCGTAGGCGGAACCAGAGTTGATACGCAGTATTTT.

The V gene is TRBV20-1, the J gene TRBJ1-1; possibly TRBD1 for D (5 bases). Germline CDR1 and CDR2: DFQATT and SNEGSKA (reference sequence). The ends were cut back, 5 bases at V and 11 bases at J, with 12 bases in the middle. This CDR3 is 10 amino acids long. This chain's CDR3 is CSAPGSKAFF. In DNA form, the CDR3 reads TGCAGTGCTCCAGGGTCTAAGGCTTTCTTT.